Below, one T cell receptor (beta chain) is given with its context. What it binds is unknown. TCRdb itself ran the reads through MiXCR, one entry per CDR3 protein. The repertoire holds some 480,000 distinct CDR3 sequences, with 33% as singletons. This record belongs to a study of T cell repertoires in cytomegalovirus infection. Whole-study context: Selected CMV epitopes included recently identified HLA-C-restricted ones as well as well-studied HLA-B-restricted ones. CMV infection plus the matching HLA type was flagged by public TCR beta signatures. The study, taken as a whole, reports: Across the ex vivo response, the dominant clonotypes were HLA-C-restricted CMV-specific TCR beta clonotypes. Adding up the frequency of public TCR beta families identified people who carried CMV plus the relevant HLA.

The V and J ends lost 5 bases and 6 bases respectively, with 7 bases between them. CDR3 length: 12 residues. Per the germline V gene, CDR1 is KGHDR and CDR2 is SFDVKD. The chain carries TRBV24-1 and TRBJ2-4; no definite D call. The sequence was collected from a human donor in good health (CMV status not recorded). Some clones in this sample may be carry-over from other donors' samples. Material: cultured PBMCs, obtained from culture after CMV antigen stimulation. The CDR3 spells CATSAGGNIQYF. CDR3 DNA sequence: TGTGCCACCAGTGCTGGCGGAAACATTCAGTACTTC.